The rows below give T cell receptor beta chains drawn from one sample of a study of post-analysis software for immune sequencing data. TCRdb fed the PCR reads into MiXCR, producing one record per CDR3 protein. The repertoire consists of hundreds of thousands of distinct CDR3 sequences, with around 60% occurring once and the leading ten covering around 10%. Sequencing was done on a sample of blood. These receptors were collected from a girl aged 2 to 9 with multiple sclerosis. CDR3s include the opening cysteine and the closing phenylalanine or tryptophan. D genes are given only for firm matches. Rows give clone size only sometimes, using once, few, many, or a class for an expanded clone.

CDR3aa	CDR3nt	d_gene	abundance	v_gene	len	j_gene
CASSTRTTEQFF	TGCGCCAGCAGCACCCGGACTACGGAGCAGTTCTTC	NA	few	TRBV5-1	12	TRBJ2-1
CASSLVVTGTNEQFF	TGTGCCAGCAGCTTAGTTGTGACAGGGACCAATGAGCAGTTCTTC	TRBD1	NA	TRBV11-2	15	TRBJ2-1
CASSPIGGDHQETQYF	TGTGCCAGCAGCCCGATCGGAGGGGACCACCAAGAGACCCAGTACTTC	NA	few	TRBV11-3	16	TRBJ2-5
CASSYLPVSYNEQFF	TGTGCCAGCAGTTACCTACCGGTCTCCTACAATGAGCAGTTCTTC	NA	NA	TRBV6-5	15	TRBJ2-1
CSTTGKQGSPLHF	TGCAGTACGACCGGGAAGCAGGGATCACCCCTCCACTTT	NA	few	TRBV20-1	13	TRBJ1-6
CASSFVGTDNQPQHF	TGTGCCAGCAGTTTCGTCGGGACAGACAATCAGCCCCAGCATTTT	TRBD1	NA	TRBV12-3/TRBV12-4	15	TRBJ1-5
CASSGGKGYGGGYTF	TGTGCCAGCAGTGGAGGAAAGGGGTACGGAGGTGGCTACACCTTC	NA	NA	TRBV25-1	15	TRBJ1-2
CASRVAGGGNEQFF	TGTGCCAGCAGAGTAGCGGGAGGGGGAAATGAGCAGTTCTTC	TRBD2	few	TRBV12-3/TRBV12-4	14	TRBJ2-1
CASSQDIGTGGGYTF	TGTGCCAGCAGCCAAGATATCGGGACAGGGGGTGGCTACACCTTC	TRBD1	NA	TRBV4-2	15	TRBJ1-2
CASKGLAGSRGTQYF	TGTGCCAGCAAAGGACTAGCGGGGAGTCGTGGGACCCAGTACTTC	TRBD2	NA	TRBV6-2/TRBV6-3	15	TRBJ2-5
CASSFWSGGVWDTEAFF	TGTGCCAGCAGTTTCTGGTCAGGAGGGGTGTGGGACACTGAAGCTTTCTTT	NA	few	TRBV12-3/TRBV12-4	17	TRBJ1-1
CASSSRVGLTDTQYF	TGTGCCAGCAGCTCCCGTGTAGGACTCACAGATACGCAGTATTTT	NA	NA	TRBV7-6	15	TRBJ2-3
CASSVPSTEAFF	TGTGCCAGCAGTGTCCCCAGCACTGAAGCTTTCTTT	NA	NA	TRBV6-1	12	TRBJ1-1
CASSYSGTVTVGGEQYF	TGCGCCAGCAGCTATTCCGGGACGGTAACGGTGGGGGGGGAGCAGTACTTC	TRBD2	NA	TRBV5-1	17	TRBJ2-5
CASSSAGARGQYF	TGTGCCAGCAGTTCTGCGGGGGCCCGAGGGCAGTACTTC	NA	NA	TRBV28	13	TRBJ2-7
CASSFRQIPFF	TGTGCCAGCAGTTTCAGACAGATTCCTTTCTTT	NA	few	TRBV12-3/TRBV12-4	11	TRBJ1-1
CATSTGPQYNEQFF	TGTGCCACCAGCACGGGTCCTCAATACAATGAGCAGTTCTTC	NA	NA	TRBV24-1	14	TRBJ2-1
CASSLAGGGNTDTQYF	TGTGCCAGCAGCTTGGCCGGGGGAGGGAACACAGATACGCAGTATTTT	TRBD2	few	TRBV5-5	16	TRBJ2-3
CASSFLVRGQETQYF	TGTGCCAGCAGCTTCCTGGTCCGGGGCCAAGAGACCCAGTACTTC	NA	once	TRBV7-9	15	TRBJ2-5
CSAGGLAGGPIETQYF	TGCAGTGCTGGAGGCCTAGCGGGAGGGCCGATCGAGACCCAGTACTTC	TRBD2	NA	TRBV20-1	16	TRBJ2-5
CASSPGQGFEQYF	TGTGCCAGCAGCCCCGGACAGGGTTTCGAGCAGTACTTC	TRBD1	NA	TRBV12-3/TRBV12-4	13	TRBJ2-7
CASSLGSAYTF	TGTGCCAGCAGTTTAGGGTCAGCCTACACCTTC	NA	NA	TRBV12-3/TRBV12-4	11	TRBJ1-2
CASSQSGLTDTQYF	TGTGCTAGCAGCCAAAGTGGCCTCACAGATACGCAGTATTTT	NA	NA	TRBV7-7	14	TRBJ2-3
CASRVGTSGSADTQYF	TGCGCCAGCAGAGTCGGGACTAGCGGGAGTGCAGATACGCAGTATTTT	TRBD2	once	TRBV5-1	16	TRBJ2-3
CASTALGSQPQHF	TGTGCCAGCACCGCACTGGGTTCCCAGCCCCAGCATTTT	NA	NA	TRBV7-9	13	TRBJ1-5